This T cell receptor (beta chain) originates from a study of beta chain features in type 1 diabetes. This clone was seen more than once but under ten times. Isolated RNA was reverse transcribed in full, so expressed TCRB transcripts were sequenced. Produced via immunoSEQ multiplex PCR; TCRdb's table is partial and in-frame only. The table lists fewer than 250,000 clones, around 14% of them singletons. The CDR3 runs to 14 residues. Trimming removed 6 bases at V and 1 base at J, with 12 bases between. From germline, CDR1 is MNHEY and CDR2 SVGAGI. This clonotype was obtained from a woman in her thirties or forties in good health. This chain links TRBV6-5 with TRBJ1-1; tentative D call: TRBD1 (6 bases). Material: naive CD4+ T cells from blood. This chain's CDR3 is CASSLTGWNTEAFF. Here the CDR3 DNA reads TGTGCCAGCAGCCTTACAGGGTGGAACACTGAAGCTTTCTTT.